This is a list of T cell receptor beta chains from one sample in a study of a mutant IDH1 vaccine in newly diagnosed glioma. No antigen has been assigned to these receptors. Method: immunoSEQ multiplex PCR; TCRdb's copy keeps in-frame clones and lacks some. The table records over 75,000 clones, more than 80% of them present only once. Sequenced material: PBMCs, taken from a glioma patient whose treatment included an IDH1 peptide vaccine. The receptors here all came from a middle-aged man with glioma. CDR3s include the opening cysteine and the closing phenylalanine or tryptophan. The D gene is left open where the match is weak. Clone size is shown for a subset of rows, as once, few, many or a class of expanded clone.

D,V,J,size,CDR3,DNA
NA,TRBV5-4,TRBJ1-1,NA,CASSLQGTFTEAFF,TGTGCCAGCAGCTTGCAGGGGACGTTCACTGAAGCTTTCTTT
TRBD1,TRBV5-4,TRBJ2-7,NA,CASSLAGTGAYEQYF,TGTGCCAGCAGCTTGGCCGGGACAGGGGCCTACGAGCAGTACTTC
TRBD2,TRBV4-1,TRBJ2-7,NA,CASSQNSGGLFEQYF,TGCGCCAGCAGCCAGAATAGCGGGGGGCTCTTCGAGCAGTACTTC
TRBD2,TRBV11-2,TRBJ2-5,NA,CASSLGGLAGTKETQYF,TGTGCCAGCAGCTTAGGGGGACTAGCGGGAACCAAAGAGACCCAGTACTTC
NA,TRBV5-4,TRBJ2-1,NA,CASSLARGNEQFF,TGTGCCAGCAGCTTGGCCCGGGGGAACGAGCAGTTCTTC
TRBD1,TRBV9,TRBJ2-1,NA,CASSGLGQPYNEQFF,TGTGCCAGCAGCGGTCTGGGACAGCCTTACAATGAGCAGTTCTTC
TRBD2,TRBV5-6,TRBJ2-7,NA,CASSLESGSDEQYF,TGTGCCAGCAGCTTGGAGAGCGGGAGCGACGAGCAGTACTTC
NA,TRBV11-2,TRBJ2-1,NA,CASSLFRVQQFF,TGTGCCAGCAGCTTATTCCGGGTCCAGCAGTTCTTC
NA,TRBV15,TRBJ1-4,NA,CATSRGTVGNEKLFF,TGTGCCACCAGCAGAGGGACGGTGGGTAATGAAAAACTGTTTTTT
TRBD1,TRBV18,TRBJ1-2,once,CASSRGGRHYGYTF,TGTGCCAGCTCACGAGGGGGCAGGCACTATGGCTACACCTTC
NA,TRBV19,TRBJ2-5,NA,CASRGGETQYF,TGTGCCAGTAGAGGGGGAGAGACCCAGTACTTC